The clone carrying this T cell receptor beta chain was detected ten times or more. What it binds is unknown. Germline lookup yields CDR1 SGHVS and CDR2 FQNEAQ. Trimming took 5 bases from V and 2 from J; bases not matched to a gene: 5. The CDR3 totals 16 residues. PBMCs came from about 10 ml fresh peripheral blood. This specimen comes from a study of T cells in Graves' hyperthyroidism and ophthalmopathy. Study conclusions and caveats: Ophthalmopathy was distinguished from stable hyperthyroidism by 13 V-J signatures.

RNA transcripts provided the source from which TCR beta CDR3 regions were amplified. In the first-round RT-PCR of the TCR CDR3, the HTBI primer set was used. MiXCR, applied by TCRdb to the multiplex PCR reads, yields one record per CDR3 protein. The top ten hold roughly 33% of the sample, which has approximately 400,000 distinct CDR3 sequences, about 15% seen once. The clonotype was recovered from a woman in her 30s with Graves' hyperthyroidism. This rearrangement joins TRBV7-8 to TRBJ2-5; 13 bases align to TRBD2. What was sequenced was blood. The CDR3 DNA follows: TGTGCCAGCAGCCGACTAGCGGGAGGTCGGCAAGAGACCCAGTACTTC. This gives the protein CASSRLAGGRQETQYF. The full variable domain, its missing parts supplied by reference TRBV7-8 and TRBJ2-5, is GAGVSQSPRYKVAKRGQDVALRCDPISGHVSLFWYQQALGQGPEFLTYFQNEAQLDKSGLPSDRFFAERPEGSVSTLKIQRTQQEDSAVYLCASSRLAGGRQETQYFGPGTRLLVL.